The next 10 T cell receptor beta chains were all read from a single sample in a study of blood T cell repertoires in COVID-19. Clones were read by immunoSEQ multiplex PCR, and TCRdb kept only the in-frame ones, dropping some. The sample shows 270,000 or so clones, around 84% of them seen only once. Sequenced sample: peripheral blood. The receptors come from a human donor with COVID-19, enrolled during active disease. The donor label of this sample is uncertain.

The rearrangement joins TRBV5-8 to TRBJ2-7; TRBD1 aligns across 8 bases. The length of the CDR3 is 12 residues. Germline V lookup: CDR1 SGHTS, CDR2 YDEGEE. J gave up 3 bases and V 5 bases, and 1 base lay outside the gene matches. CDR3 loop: CASRGQVYEQYF. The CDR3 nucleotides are TGTGCCAGCAGGGGACAGGTCTACGAGCAGTACTTC.

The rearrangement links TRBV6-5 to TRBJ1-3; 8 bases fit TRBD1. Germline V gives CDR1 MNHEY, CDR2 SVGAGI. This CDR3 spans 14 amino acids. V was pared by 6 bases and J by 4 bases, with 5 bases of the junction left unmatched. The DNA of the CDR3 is TGTGCCAGCAGGAACAGGGGGTCCGGAAACACCATATATTTT. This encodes CASRNRGSGNTIYF.

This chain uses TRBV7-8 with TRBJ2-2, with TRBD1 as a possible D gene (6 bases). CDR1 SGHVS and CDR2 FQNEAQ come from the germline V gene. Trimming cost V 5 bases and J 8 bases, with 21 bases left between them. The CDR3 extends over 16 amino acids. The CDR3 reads CASSPTGEEDAGELFF. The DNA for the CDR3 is TGTGCCAGCAGCCCGACAGGAGAAGAAGACGCTGGGGAGCTGTTTTTT.

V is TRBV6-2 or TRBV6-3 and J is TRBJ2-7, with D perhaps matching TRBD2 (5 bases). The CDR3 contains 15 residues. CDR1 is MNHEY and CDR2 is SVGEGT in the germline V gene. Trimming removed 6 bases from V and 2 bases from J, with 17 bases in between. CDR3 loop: CASSPSVDSAYEQYF. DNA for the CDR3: TGTGCCAGCAGCCCGTCTGTGGACTCAGCCTACGAGCAGTACTTC.

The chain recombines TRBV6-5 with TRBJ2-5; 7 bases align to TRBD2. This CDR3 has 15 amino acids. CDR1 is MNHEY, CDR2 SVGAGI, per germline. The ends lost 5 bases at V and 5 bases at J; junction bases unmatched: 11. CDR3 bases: TGTGCCAGCAGTACTAGCAGCTCAGCGGGGGAGACCCAGTACTTC. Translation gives CASSTSSSAGETQYF.

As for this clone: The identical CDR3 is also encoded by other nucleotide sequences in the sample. This CDR3 is CSARGQLNTEAFF. In DNA, the CDR3 is TGCAGCGCGAGAGGACAGCTGAACACTGAAGCTTTCTTT. V and J are TRBV29-1 and TRBJ1-1, with D possibly TRBD1 on 6 matching bases. The germline V and J ends were trimmed by 7 bases and 0 bases, with 12 bases remaining between them. The germline V gene encodes CDR1 SQVTM and CDR2 ANQGSEA. The CDR3 has 13 amino acids.

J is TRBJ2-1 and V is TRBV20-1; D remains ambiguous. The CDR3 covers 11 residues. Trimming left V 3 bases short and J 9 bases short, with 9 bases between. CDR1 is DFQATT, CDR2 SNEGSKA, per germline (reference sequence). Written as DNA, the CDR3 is TGCAGTGCTAGGGTTCGAGGTGAGCAGTTCTTC. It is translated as CSARVRGEQFF.

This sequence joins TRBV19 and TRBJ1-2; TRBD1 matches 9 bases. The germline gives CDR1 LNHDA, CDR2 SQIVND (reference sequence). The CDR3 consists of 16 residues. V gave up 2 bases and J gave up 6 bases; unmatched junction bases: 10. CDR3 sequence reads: CASSITPPDRGNGYTF. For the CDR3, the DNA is TGTGCCAGTAGTATAACCCCCCCGGACAGGGGAAATGGCTACACCTTC.

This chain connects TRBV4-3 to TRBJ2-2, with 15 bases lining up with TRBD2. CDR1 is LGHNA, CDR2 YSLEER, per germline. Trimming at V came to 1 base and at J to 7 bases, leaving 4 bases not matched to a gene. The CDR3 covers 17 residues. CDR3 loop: CASSQGGTSGRSGELFF. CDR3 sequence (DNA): TGCGCCAGCAGCCAAGGGGGGACTAGCGGGAGGAGCGGGGAGCTGTTTTTT.

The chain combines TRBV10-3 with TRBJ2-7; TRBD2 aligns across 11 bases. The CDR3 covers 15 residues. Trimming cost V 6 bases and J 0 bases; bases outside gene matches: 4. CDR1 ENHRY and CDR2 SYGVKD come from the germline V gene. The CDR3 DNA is TGTGCCATCAGCACTAGCGGGGGAAGCTCCTACGAGCAGTACTTC. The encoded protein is CAISTSGGSSYEQYF.